The sample holds many counts of the clone carrying this T cell receptor (beta chain). RNA transcripts yielded amplified TCR beta CDR3 regions. HTBI primers drove first-round RT-PCR of the TCR CDR3. TCRdb re-called the multiplex PCR reads through MiXCR, storing one row per CDR3 protein. The sample holds 450,000 to 600,000 distinct CDR3 sequences, approximately 15% seen once. The sample originates from a study of T cells in Graves' hyperthyroidism and ophthalmopathy. Uncontrolled infection, other autoimmune disease, pregnancy or lactation excluded patients. The CDR3 is made up of 16 amino acids. Germline lookup yields CDR1 LNHDA and CDR2 SQIVND (reference sequence). Between the trimmed V and J ends, which lost 4 bases and 5 bases, there was a span of 18 bases.

The receptor was derived from a woman in her thirties or forties with Graves' hyperthyroidism. The source material was blood. This chain connects TRBV19 to TRBJ1-5, with TRBD1 as a possible D gene (6 bases). CDR3 coding DNA: TGTGCCAGTAGTACCCTTCACAGGGCCCCCCATCAGCCCCAGCATTTT. Translating gives CASSTLHRAPHQPQHF.